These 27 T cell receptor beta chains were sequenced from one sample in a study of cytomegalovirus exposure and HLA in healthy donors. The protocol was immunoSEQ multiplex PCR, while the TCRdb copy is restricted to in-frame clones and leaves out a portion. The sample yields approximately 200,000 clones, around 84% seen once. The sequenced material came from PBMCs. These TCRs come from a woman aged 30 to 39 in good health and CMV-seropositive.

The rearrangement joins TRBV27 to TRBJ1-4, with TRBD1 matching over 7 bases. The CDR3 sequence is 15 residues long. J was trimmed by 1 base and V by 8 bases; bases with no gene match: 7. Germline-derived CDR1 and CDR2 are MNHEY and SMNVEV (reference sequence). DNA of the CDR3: TGTGCCAGCCGGAACAGGGGTGGAACTAATGAAAAACTGTTTTTT. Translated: CASRNRGGTNEKLFF.

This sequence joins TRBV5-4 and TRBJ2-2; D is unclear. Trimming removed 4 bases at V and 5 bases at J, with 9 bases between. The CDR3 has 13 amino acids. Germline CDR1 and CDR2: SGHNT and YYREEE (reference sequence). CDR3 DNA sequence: TGTGCCAGCAGCCCTCAGTGGACCGGGGAGCTGTTTTTT. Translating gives CASSPQWTGELFF.

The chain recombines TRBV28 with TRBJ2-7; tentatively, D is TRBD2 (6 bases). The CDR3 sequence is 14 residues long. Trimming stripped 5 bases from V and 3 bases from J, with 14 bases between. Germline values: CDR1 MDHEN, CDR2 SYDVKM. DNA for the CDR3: TGTGCCAGCAGTGCGCCGGGACTTCTCTACGAGCAGTACTTC. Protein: CASSAPGLLYEQYF.

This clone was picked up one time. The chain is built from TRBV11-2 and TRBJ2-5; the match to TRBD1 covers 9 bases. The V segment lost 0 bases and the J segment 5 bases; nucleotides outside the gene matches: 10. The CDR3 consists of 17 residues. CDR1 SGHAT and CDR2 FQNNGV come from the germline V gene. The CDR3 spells CASSLEFGTGRRETQYF. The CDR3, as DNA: TGTGCCAGCAGCTTAGAATTCGGGACAGGGAGAAGGGAGACCCAGTACTTC. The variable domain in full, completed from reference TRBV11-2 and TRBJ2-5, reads EAGVAQSPRYKIIEKRQSVAFWCNPISGHATLYWYQQILGQGPKLLIQFQNNGVVDDSQLPKDRFSAERLKGVDSTLKIQPAKLEDSAVYLCASSLEFGTGRRETQYFGPGTRLLVL.

The CDR3 spells CASSLWGDHSNQPQHF. The CDR3 nucleotides are TGTGCCAGCAGTTTATGGGGCGACCATAGCAATCAGCCCCAGCATTTT. The chain links TRBV28 to TRBJ1-5; no clear D gene. Trimming left V 0 bases short and J 0 bases short, with 9 bases between. Germline V gene data show CDR1 as MDHEN and CDR2 as SYDVKM. This CDR3 is built from 16 residues. Looking up the rest from reference TRBV28 and TRBJ1-5 gives the full variable domain: DVKVTQSSRYLVKRTGEKVFLECVQDMDHENMFWYRQDPGLGLRLIYFSYDVKMKEKGDIPEGYSVSREKKERFSLILESASTNQTSMYLCASSLWGDHSNQPQHFGDGTRLSIL.

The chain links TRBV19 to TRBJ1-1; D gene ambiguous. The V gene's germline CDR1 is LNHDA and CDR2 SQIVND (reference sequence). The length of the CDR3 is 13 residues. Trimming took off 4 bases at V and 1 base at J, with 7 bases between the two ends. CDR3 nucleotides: TGTGCCAGTAGTACCACAGCGAACACTGAAGCTTTCTTT. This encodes CASSTTANTEAFF.

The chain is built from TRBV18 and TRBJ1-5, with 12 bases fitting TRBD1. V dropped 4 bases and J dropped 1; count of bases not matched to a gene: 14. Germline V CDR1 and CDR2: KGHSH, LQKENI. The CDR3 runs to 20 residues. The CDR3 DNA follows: TGTGCCAGCTCACGGGAATCGGCCGGGACAGGGGGCGGAAGCAATCAGCCCCAGCATTTT. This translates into CASSRESAGTGGGSNQPQHF. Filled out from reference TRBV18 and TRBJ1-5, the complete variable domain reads NAGVMQNPRHLVRRRGQEARLRCSPMKGHSHVYWYRQLPEEGLKFMVYLQKENIIDESGMPKERFSAEFPKEGPSILRIQQVVRGDSAAYFCASSRESAGTGGGSNQPQHFGDGTRLSIL.

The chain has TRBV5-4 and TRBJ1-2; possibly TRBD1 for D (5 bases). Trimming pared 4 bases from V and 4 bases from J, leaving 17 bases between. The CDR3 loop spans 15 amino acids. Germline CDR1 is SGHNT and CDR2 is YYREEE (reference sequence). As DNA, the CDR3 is TGTGCCAGCAGCCCCCCCCCACAGGAGACCTATGGCTACACCTTC. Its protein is CASSPPPQETYGYTF.

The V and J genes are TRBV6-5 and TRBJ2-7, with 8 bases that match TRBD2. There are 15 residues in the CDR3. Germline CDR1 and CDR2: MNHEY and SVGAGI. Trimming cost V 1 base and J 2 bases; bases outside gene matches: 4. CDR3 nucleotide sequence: TGTGCCAGCAGTTACTGGCGGGAGGCCACCTACGAGCAGTACTTC. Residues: CASSYWREATYEQYF.

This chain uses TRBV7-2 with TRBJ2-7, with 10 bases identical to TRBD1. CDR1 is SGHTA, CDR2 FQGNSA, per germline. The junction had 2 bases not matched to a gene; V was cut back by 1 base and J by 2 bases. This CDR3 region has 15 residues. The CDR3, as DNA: TGTGCCAGCAGCTTAGGTGGGACAGGGGCCTACGAGCAGTACTTC. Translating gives CASSLGGTGAYEQYF.

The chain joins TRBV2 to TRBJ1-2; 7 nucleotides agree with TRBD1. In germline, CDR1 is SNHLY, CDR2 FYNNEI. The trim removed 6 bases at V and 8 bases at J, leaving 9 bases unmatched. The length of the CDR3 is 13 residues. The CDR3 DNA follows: TGTGCCAGCAGGGAGACAGGGATTGAGGGCTACACCTTC. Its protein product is CASRETGIEGYTF.

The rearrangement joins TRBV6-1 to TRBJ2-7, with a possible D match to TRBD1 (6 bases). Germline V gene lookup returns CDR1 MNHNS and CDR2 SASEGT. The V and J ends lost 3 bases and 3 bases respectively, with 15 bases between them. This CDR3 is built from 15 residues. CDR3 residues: CASSDYGQRNYEQYF. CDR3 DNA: TGTGCCAGCAGTGACTACGGACAGCGTAACTACGAGCAGTACTTC.

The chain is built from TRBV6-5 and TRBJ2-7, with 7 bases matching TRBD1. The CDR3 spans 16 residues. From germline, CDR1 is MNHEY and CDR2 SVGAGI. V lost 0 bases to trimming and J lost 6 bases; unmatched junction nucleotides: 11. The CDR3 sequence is CASSYSGLTGTGEQYF. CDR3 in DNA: TGTGCCAGCAGTTACTCGGGTTTGACAGGGACGGGCGAGCAGTACTTC.

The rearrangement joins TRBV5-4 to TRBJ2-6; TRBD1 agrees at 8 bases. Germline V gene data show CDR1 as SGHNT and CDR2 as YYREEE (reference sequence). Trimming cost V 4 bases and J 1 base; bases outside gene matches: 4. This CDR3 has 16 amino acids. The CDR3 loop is CASSLDRASGANVLTF. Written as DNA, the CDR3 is TGTGCCAGCAGCCTGGACAGGGCGTCTGGGGCCAACGTCCTGACTTTC. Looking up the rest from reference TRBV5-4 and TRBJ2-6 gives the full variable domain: ETGVTQSPTHLIKTRGQQVTLRCSSQSGHNTVSWYQQALGQGPQFIFQYYREEENGRGNFPPRFSGLQFPNYSSELNVNALELDDSALYLCASSLDRASGANVLTFGAGSRLTVL.

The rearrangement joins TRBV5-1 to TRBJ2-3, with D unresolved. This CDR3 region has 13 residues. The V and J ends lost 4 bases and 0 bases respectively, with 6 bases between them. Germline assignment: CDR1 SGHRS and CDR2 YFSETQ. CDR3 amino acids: CASSRTSTDTQYF. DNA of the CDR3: TGCGCCAGCAGCCGAACTAGCACAGATACGCAGTATTTT.

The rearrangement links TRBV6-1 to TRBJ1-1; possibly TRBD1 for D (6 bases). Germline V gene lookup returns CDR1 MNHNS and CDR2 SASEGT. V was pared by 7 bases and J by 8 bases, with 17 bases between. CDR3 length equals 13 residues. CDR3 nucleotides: TGTGCCAGCATTGGGATCTCCGGGACAGAAGCTTTCTTT. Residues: CASIGISGTEAFF.

For the CDR3, the DNA is TGTGCCAGCAGCTTCTTACTTCGCACAGATACGCAGTATTTT. The encoded protein is CASSFLLRTDTQYF. The J gene is TRBJ2-3, the V gene TRBV5-6; D uncertain. Germline V gives CDR1 SGHDT, CDR2 YYEEEE. This CDR3 region has 14 residues. Deletions cut 2 bases from V and 1 base from J, with 8 bases between.

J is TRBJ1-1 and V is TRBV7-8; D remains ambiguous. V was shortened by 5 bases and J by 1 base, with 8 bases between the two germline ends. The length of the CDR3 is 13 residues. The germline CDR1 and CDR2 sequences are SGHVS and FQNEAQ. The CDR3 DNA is TGTGCCAGCAGCCTACTCGCGAACACTGAAGCTTTCTTT. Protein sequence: CASSLLANTEAFF.

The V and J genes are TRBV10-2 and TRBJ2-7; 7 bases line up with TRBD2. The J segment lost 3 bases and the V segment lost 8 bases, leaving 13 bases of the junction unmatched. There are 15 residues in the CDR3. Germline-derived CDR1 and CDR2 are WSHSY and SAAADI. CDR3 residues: CASQVGPSGLYEQYF. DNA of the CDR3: TGCGCCAGCCAAGTAGGGCCTAGCGGCCTCTACGAGCAGTACTTC.

CDR3 region: CASSEARDSQTQYF. CDR3 DNA sequence: TGTGCCAGCAGTGAAGCTCGGGACAGTCAGACCCAGTACTTC. The chain has TRBV6-1 and TRBJ2-5; 7 nucleotides line up with TRBD1. After removal of 0 bases from V and 6 bases from J, the junction contained 4 bases not matched to a gene. Germline lookup yields CDR1 MNHNS and CDR2 SASEGT. The CDR3 covers 14 residues.

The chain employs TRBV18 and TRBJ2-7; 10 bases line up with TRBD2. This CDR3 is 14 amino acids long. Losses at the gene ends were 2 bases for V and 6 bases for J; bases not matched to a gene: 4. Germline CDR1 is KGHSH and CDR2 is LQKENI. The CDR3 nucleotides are TGTGCCAGCTCACCAACTAGCGGGACTCTCGAGCAGTACTTC. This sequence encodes CASSPTSGTLEQYF.

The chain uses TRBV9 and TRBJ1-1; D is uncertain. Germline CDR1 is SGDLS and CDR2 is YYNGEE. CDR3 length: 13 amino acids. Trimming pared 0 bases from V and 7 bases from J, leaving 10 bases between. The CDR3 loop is CASSVGPSVEAFF. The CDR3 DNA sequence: TGTGCCAGCAGCGTAGGTCCGTCCGTTGAAGCTTTCTTT.

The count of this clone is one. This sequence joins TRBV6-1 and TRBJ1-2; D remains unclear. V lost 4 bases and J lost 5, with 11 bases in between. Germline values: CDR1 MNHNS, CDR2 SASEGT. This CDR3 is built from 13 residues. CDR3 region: CASSGRTGYGYTF. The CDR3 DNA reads TGTGCCAGCAGTGGACGCACGGGGTATGGCTACACCTTC.

The CDR3 DNA sequence: TGTGCCAGCGGGGGGAGCAATCAGCCCCAGCATTTT. Translated, it gives CASGGSNQPQHF. The rearrangement uses TRBV9 and TRBJ1-5, with D tentatively TRBD1 (5 bases). This CDR3 spans 12 amino acids. Germline V gene data show CDR1 as SGDLS and CDR2 as YYNGEE. With 7 bases removed from V and 1 base from J, the gap between germline ends came to 6 bases.

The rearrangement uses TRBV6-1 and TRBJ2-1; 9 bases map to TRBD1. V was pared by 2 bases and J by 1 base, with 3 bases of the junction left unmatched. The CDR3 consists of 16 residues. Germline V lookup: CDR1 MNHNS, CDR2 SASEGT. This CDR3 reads CASSETGTGSYNEQFF. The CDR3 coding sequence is TGTGCCAGCAGTGAAACCGGGACAGGGTCCTACAATGAGCAGTTCTTC.

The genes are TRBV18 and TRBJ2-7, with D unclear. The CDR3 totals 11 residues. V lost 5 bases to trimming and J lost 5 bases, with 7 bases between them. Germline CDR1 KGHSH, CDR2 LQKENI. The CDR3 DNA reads TGTGCCAGCTCAATAGGAGACGAGCAGTACTTC. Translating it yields CASSIGDEQYF.

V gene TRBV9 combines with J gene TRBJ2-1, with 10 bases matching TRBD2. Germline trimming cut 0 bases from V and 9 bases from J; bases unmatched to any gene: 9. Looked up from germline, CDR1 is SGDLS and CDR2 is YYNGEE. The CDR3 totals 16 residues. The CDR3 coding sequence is TGTGCCAGCAGCGTAGAGCTAGCGGGAGTATTTGGTGAGCAGTTCTTC. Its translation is CASSVELAGVFGEQFF. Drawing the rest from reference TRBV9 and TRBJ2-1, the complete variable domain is DSGVTQTPKHLITATGQRVTLRCSPRSGDLSVYWYQQSLDQGLQFLIQYYNGEERAKGNILERFSAQQFPDLHSELNLSSLELGDSALYFCASSVELAGVFGEQFFGPGTRLTVL.